Given below is one T cell receptor (beta chain) in context. The CDR3 loop spans 14 amino acids. Per germline, CDR1 LNHDA and CDR2 SQIVND (reference sequence). The V segment lost 5 bases and the J segment 5 bases; nucleotides outside the gene matches: 8. The data were taken from a study of blood T cell repertoires in COVID-19. Study-level information: Both acute and convalescent COVID-19 samples were obtained from the United States, Italy and Spain. Sample material is recorded as cDNA or gDNA derived from T cells, B-cell-depleted T cells, or PBMCs.

Clones were read by immunoSEQ multiplex PCR, and TCRdb kept only the in-frame ones, dropping some. The table records a few hundred thousand clones, 90% of them present only once. This TCR was recovered from a man aged 25 to 40 who had recovered from COVID-19. The source material was PBMCs or T cells enriched from blood (not recorded which). The chain joins TRBV19 to TRBJ2-7; 8 positions match TRBD1. The CDR3 bases are TGTGCCAGTAGTCGCGGACCACAGGGGGACGAGCAGTACTTC. Its protein product is CASSRGPQGDEQYF.